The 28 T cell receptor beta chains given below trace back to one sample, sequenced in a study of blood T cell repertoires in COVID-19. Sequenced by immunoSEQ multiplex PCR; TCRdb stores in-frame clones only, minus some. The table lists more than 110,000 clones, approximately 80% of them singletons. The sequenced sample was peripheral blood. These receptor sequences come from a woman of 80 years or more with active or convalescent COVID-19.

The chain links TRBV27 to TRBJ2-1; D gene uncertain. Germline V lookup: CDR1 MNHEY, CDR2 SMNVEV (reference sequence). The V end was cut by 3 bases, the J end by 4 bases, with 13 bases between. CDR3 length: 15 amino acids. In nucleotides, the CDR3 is TGTGCCAGCAGTTTCAACAGCCTCTCTTACAATGAGCAGTTCTTC. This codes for CASSFNSLSYNEQFF.

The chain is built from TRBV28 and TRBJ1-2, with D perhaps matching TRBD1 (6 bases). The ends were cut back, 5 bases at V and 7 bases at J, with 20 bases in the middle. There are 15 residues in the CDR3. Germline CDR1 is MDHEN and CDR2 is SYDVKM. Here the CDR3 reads CASSPHLQGVSGYTF. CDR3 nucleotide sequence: TGTGCCAGCAGTCCGCACCTACAGGGTGTGAGTGGCTACACCTTC.

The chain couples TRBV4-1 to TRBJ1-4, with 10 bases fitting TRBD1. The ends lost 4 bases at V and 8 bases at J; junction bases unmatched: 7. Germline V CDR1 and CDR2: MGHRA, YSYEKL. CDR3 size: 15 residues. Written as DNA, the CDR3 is TGCGCCAGCAGCCCATCCGGGACAGGGGTCGAAAAACTGTTTTTT. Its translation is CASSPSGTGVEKLFF.

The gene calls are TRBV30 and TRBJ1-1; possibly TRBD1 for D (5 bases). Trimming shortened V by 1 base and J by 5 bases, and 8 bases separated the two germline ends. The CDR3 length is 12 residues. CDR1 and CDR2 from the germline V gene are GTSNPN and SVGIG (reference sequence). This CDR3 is CAWSAKGTEAFF. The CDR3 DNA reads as TGTGCCTGGAGTGCAAAGGGGACTGAAGCTTTCTTT.

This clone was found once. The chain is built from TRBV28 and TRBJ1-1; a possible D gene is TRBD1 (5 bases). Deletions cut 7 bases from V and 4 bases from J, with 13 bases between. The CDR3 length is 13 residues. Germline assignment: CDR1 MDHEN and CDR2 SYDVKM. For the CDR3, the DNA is TGTGCCAGCATTCCACAGGTTTCCACTGAAGCTTTCTTT. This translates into CASIPQVSTEAFF.

CDR3 sequence: CASRVSPTDTEAFF. The CDR3, as DNA: TGTGCCAGCAGAGTTTCTCCAACGGACACTGAAGCTTTCTTT. The J gene is TRBJ1-1, the V gene TRBV6-5; D is uncertain. Trimming removed 6 bases at V and 3 bases at J, with 14 bases between. From germline, CDR1 is MNHEY and CDR2 SVGAGI. This CDR3 contains 14 residues.

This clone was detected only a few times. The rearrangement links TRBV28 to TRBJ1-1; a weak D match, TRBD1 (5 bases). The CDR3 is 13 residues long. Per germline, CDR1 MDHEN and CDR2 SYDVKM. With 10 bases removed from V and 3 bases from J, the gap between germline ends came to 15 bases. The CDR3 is CATRQYSDTEAFF. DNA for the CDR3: TGTGCCACCAGACAGTATTCGGACACTGAAGCTTTCTTT.

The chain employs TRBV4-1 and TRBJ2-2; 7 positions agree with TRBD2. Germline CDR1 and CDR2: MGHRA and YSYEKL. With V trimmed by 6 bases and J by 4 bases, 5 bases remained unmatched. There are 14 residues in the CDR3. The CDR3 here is CASRPPGGTGELFF. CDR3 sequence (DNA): TGCGCCAGCAGACCACCGGGGGGCACCGGGGAGCTGTTTTTT.

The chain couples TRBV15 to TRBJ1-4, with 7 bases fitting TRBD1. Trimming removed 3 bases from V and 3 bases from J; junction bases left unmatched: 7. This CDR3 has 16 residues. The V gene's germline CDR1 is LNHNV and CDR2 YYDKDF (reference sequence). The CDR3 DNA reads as TGTGCCACCAGCAGGGCAGGGGGAATGGCTAATGAAAAACTGTTTTTT. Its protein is CATSRAGGMANEKLFF.

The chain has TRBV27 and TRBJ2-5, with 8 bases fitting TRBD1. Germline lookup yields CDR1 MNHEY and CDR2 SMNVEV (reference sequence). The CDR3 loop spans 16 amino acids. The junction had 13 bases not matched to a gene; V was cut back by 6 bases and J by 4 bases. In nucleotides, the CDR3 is TGTGCCAGCAGCCACAGCGTGGACAGGGTGGTAGAGACCCAGTACTTC. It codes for CASSHSVDRVVETQYF.

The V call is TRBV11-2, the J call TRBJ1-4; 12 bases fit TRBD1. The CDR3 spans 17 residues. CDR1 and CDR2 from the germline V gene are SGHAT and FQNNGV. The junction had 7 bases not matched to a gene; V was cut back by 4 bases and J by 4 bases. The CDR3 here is CASSSGGTGGVNEKLFF. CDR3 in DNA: TGTGCCAGCAGCTCCGGCGGGACAGGGGGCGTTAATGAAAAACTGTTTTTT.

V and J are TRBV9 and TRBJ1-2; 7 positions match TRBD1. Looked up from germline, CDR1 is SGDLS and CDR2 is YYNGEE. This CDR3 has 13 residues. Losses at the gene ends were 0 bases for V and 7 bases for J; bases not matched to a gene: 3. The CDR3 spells CASSVVEGAGYTF. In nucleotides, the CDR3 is TGTGCCAGCAGCGTAGTCGAGGGGGCTGGCTACACCTTC.

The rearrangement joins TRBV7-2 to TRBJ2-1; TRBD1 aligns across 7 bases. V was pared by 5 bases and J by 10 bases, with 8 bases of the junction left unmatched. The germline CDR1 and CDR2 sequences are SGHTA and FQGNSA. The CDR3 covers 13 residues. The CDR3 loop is CASSKDRVVEQFF. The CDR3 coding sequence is TGTGCCAGCAGCAAAGACAGGGTCGTCGAGCAGTTCTTC.

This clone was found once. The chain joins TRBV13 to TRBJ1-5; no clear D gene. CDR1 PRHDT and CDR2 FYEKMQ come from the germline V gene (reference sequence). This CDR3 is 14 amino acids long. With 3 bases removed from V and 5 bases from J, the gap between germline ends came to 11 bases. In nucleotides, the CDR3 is TGTGCCAGCAGCTTTAGAGGCGGCCATCAGCCCCAGCATTTT. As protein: CASSFRGGHQPQHF.

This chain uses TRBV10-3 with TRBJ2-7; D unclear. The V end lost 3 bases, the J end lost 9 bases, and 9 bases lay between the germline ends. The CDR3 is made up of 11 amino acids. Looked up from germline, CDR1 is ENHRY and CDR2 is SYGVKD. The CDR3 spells CAISESGRQYF. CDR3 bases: TGTGCCATCAGTGAATCAGGAAGGCAGTACTTC.

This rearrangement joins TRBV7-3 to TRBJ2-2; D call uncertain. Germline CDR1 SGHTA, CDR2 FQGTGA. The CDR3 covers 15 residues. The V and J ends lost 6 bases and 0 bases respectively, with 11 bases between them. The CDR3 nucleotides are TGTGCCAGCAGTCCAGGAAGGTCGAACACCGGGGAGCTGTTTTTT. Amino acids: CASSPGRSNTGELFF.

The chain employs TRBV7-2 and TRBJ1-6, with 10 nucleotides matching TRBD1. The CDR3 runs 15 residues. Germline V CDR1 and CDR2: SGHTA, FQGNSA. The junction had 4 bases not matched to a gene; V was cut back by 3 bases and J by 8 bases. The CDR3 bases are TGTGCCAGCAGCTTGATGGACAGGGGGGATTCACCCCTCCACTTT. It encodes CASSLMDRGDSPLHF.

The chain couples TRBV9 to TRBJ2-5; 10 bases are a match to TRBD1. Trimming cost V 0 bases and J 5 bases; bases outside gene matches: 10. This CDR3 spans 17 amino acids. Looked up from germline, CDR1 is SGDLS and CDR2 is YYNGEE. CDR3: CASSVGDRGPLGETQYF. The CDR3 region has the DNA TGTGCCAGCAGCGTAGGCGACAGGGGGCCTCTGGGGGAGACCCAGTACTTC.

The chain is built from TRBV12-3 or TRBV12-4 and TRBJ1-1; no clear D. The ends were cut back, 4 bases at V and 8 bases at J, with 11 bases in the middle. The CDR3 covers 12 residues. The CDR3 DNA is TGTGCCAGCAGTTCCCAGTTTCTGGAAGCTTTCTTT. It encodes CASSSQFLEAFF.

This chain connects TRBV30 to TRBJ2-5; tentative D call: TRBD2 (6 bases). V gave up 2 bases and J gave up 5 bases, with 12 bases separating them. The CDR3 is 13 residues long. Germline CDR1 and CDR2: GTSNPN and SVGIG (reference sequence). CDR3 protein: CAWSTRRAETQYF. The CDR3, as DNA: TGTGCCTGGAGTACTAGGAGGGCGGAGACCCAGTACTTC.

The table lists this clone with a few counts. The CDR3 reads CASSLEGQGVAEAFF. The CDR3 bases are TGCGCCAGCAGCTTGGAGGGGCAGGGTGTCGCTGAAGCTTTCTTT. The J gene is TRBJ1-1, the V gene TRBV5-1; TRBD1 is a possible D gene (5 bases). This CDR3 is built from 15 residues. The V end was cut by 0 bases, the J end by 6 bases, with 15 bases between. Per the germline V gene, CDR1 is SGHRS and CDR2 is YFSETQ.

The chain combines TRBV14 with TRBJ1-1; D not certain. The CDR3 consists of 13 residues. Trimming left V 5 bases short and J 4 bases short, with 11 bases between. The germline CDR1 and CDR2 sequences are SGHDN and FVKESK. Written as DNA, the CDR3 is TGTGCCAGCAGCTCCCAGTATGCCACTGAAGCTTTCTTT. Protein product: CASSSQYATEAFF.

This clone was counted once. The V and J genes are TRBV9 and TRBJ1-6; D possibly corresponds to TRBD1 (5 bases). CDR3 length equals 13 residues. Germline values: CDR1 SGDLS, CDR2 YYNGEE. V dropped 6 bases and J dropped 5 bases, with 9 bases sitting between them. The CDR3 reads CASNAGNNSPLHF. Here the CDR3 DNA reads TGTGCCAGCAACGCAGGGAATAATTCACCCCTCCACTTT. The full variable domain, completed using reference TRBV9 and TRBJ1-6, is DSGVTQTPKHLITATGQRVTLRCSPRSGDLSVYWYQQSLDQGLQFLIQYYNGEERAKGNILERFSAQQFPDLHSELNLSSLELGDSALYFCASNAGNNSPLHFGNGTRLTVT.

This chain's CDR3 is CASSANLPGGPNTEAFF. The CDR3 DNA is TGCGCCAGCAGCGCAAACCTACCGGGAGGCCCGAACACTGAAGCTTTCTTT. The chain joins TRBV5-1 to TRBJ1-1, with unresolved D. Trimming stripped 4 bases from V and 1 base from J, with 20 bases between. In germline, CDR1 is SGHRS, CDR2 YFSETQ. The CDR3 contains 17 residues.

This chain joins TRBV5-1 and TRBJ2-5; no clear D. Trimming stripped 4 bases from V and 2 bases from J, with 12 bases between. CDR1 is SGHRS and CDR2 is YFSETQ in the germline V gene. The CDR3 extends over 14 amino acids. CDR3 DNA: TGCGCCAGCAGCCCCCGCGTCCAACAAGAGACCCAGTACTTC. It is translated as CASSPRVQQETQYF.

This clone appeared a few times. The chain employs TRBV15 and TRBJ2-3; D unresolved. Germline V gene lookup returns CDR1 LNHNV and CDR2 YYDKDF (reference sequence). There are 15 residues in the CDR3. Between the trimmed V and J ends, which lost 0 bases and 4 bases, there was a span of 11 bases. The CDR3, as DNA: TGTGCCACCAGCAGAGACAACAGCAAGTCAGATACGCAGTATTTT. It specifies CATSRDNSKSDTQYF. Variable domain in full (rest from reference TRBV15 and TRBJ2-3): DAMVIQNPRYQVTQFGKPVTLSCSQTLNHNVMYWYQQKSSQAPKLLFHYYDKDFNNEADTPDNFQSRRPNTSFCFLDIRSPGLGDTAMYLCATSRDNSKSDTQYFGPGTRLTVL.

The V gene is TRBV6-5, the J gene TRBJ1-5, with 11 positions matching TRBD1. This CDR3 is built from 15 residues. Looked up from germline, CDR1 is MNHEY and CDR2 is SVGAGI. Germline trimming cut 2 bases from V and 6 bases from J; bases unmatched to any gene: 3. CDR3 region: CASSYGTGGSQPQHF. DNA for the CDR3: TGTGCCAGCAGTTACGGGACAGGGGGAAGTCAGCCCCAGCATTTT.

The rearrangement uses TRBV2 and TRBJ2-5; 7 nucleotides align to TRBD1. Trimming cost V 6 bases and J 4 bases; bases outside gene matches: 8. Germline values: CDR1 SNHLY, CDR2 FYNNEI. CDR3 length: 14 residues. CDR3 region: CASRRTGPGETQYF. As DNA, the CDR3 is TGTGCCAGCAGGCGGACAGGCCCGGGAGAGACCCAGTACTTC.